This T cell receptor beta chain was captured in a study of blood T cell repertoires in COVID-19. Turning to the study itself: Italy, Spain and the United States were the sources of the convalescent and acute COVID-19 samples.

Original handling: The authors estimated nucleated cell counts from reference gene primer amplification. Data came from immunoSEQ multiplex PCR; TCRdb stores just in-frame clones and leaves some out. Clone size and the V and J calls come from that table; the DNA yielded D and trimming. The data hold roughly 120,000 clones, with approximately 90% observed a single time. Per the germline V gene, CDR1 is SGHTA and CDR2 is FQGNSA. The CDR3 extends over 14 amino acids. Between the trimmed V and J ends, which lost 5 bases and 5 bases, there was a span of 15 bases. The receptor was derived from a woman in her forties or fifties with acute or convalescent COVID-19. Sequencing was done on a sample of peripheral blood. This chain links TRBV7-2 with TRBJ1-1; D may be TRBD1 (6 bases). In nucleotides, the CDR3 is TGTGCCAGCAGCCTCCAACAGGGTTGGACTGAAGCTTTCTTT. The encoded protein is CASSLQQGWTEAFF.